This TCR beta chain was observed in a study of OX40 agonist ivuxolimab in advanced cancers. Looking at the study overall: Ivuxolimab was an agonistic, fully human IgG2 monoclonal antibody directed against OX40 (CD134), a costimulatory receptor. In the dose-escalation cohort, approximately 80% of patients were male, and the mean age was 60 years with a range of roughly 20 to 80. Patients were allowed to have had prior anti-PD-1, anti-PD-L1 or anti-CTLA-4 therapy, and around 41% of the dose-escalation patients had previously received checkpoint inhibitors. Among the roughly 52 dose-escalation patients, some 20 had hepatocellular carcinoma, about 15 melanoma, 9 renal cell carcinoma and 9 head and neck cancer. The paper describes the monotherapy dose-escalation part (N of about 50 patients) of the phase I trial of ivuxolimab. The point of sequencing TCRbeta in the periphery was to test whether ivuxolimab changed TCR sequence diversity and drove clonal T-cell expansion. Three dose-escalation patients achieved partial responses, one with hepatocellular carcinoma and two with cutaneous melanoma. Intravenous ivuxolimab was administered to patients every 2 weeks at six dose levels: 0.01, 0.1, 0.3, 1.5, 3 and 10 mg/kg. Study-wide findings and limitations: After ivuxolimab, expanded clones were on average more numerous among CD8+ T cells than among CD4+ T cells. Antigen specificity was not determined for the clonally expanded peripheral T cells. Low levels of normalized T-cell clonal expansion were also seen in some nonresponding patients. At doses from 0.1 to 3.0 mg/kg, clonal expansion was seen in both CD4+ and CD8+ blood T cells between baseline and week 6. Partial responders in the 0.1-3.0 mg/kg groups had among the lowest normalized peripheral clonal expansion, especially among CD8+ T cells.

The trial excluded patients who had a history of autoimmune disease or were on systemic immunosuppression. Peripheral blood for TCR sequencing was collected from all dose cohorts at baseline, on cycle 4 day 1, and on cycle 7 day 1. Samples came from an open-label, multicenter, first-in-human phase I dose-escalation trial of ivuxolimab. The trial enrolled adults with locally advanced or metastatic head and neck squamous cell, hepatocellular, melanoma or renal cell carcinoma. Before TCR sequencing, CD4+ T cells and CD8+ T cells from peripheral blood were sorted into separate populations. CDR1 and CDR2 were assigned from the germline V gene as LGHNA and YSLEER. The CDR3, from cysteine to phenylalanine, totals 13 residues. CDR3 DNA only is kept here, 39 bases in frame from base 1. V gives up 1 base and J gives up 2 bases, and the segment between their germline ends measures 5 bases. For sequencing of the TCRbeta CDR3 region, genomic DNA was extracted from the sorted cells. The immunoSEQ Assay was used to sequence the TCRbeta CDR3 regions. Here the immuneACCESS table is served through TCRdb, limited to in-frame sequences with V and J called. Missing clones are a known gap in these copies; in checked studies unresolved V genes cover under half, and the rest lacks a known reason. For this sample the table gives 40,000 to 60,000 clones, of which less than 85% were detected only once. The top ten clonotypes cover just over 20% of the sample.

To note about this clone: Its antigen is still unknown. Base-call qualities are not available, and no considerably larger clone is one nucleotide away.

In this chain, TRBV4-3 is recombined with TRBJ1-2, with no D gene named confidently. This TCR was recovered from an adult with an advanced solid tumor such as melanoma, head and neck, liver or kidney cancer. This material consisted of CD4+ or CD8+ T cells sorted from blood, taken in a trial of the OX40 agonist ivuxolimab. The bases read TGCGCCAGCAGCCAAGGGATGAACTATGGCTACACCTTC. Its protein reads: CASSQGMNYGYTF.